The 10 T cell receptor beta chains listed next were all sequenced from one sample in a study of T cell changes during pregnancy in multiple sclerosis. Data came from immunoSEQ multiplex PCR; TCRdb stores just in-frame clones and leaves some out. This repertoire shows 60,000 to 75,000 clones, about 91% found once; its top ten account for roughly 1.5%. The sequencing here drew on peripheral blood, taken after pregnancy. These receptor sequences come from a female donor with multiple sclerosis, enrolled in a pregnancy study.

The rearrangement links TRBV7-9 to TRBJ2-1, with TRBD2 matching over 9 bases. V trimming: 0 bases; J trimming: 7 bases; junction bases outside the gene matches: 4. There are 15 residues in the CDR3. Germline V gives CDR1 SEHNR, CDR2 FQNEAQ (reference sequence). This CDR3 reads CASSLASGSKNEQFF. The CDR3, as DNA: TGTGCCAGCAGCTTAGCTAGCGGGAGTAAGAATGAGCAGTTCTTC.

The gene calls are TRBV7-3 and TRBJ1-1; D uncertain. CDR3 length equals 14 residues. From germline, CDR1 is SGHTA and CDR2 FQGTGA. Trimming removed 6 bases at V and 6 bases at J, with 17 bases between. In nucleotides, the CDR3 is TGTGCCAGCAGAAAGGAGGGCGCACGATCTGAAGCTTTCTTT. Protein sequence: CASRKEGARSEAFF.

This chain joins TRBV6-5 and TRBJ1-2; TRBD1 agrees at 12 bases. The V segment lost 4 bases and the J segment 7 bases; nucleotides outside the gene matches: 7. From germline, CDR1 is MNHEY and CDR2 SVGAGI. The CDR3 spans 15 residues. The CDR3 loop reads CASSSGGQGAVGYTF. Here the CDR3 DNA reads TGTGCCAGCAGTTCTGGGGGACAGGGGGCCGTTGGCTACACCTTC.

This clone has a single count. CDR3 sequence: CASSYVFGETIQYF. CDR3 nucleotides: TGTGCCAGCAGCTATGTTTTCGGGGAAACCATTCAGTACTTC. The chain is built from TRBV7-2 and TRBJ2-4; TRBD2 is a possible D gene (5 bases). Trimming stripped 4 bases from V and 9 bases from J, with 16 bases between. CDR3 size: 14 residues. CDR1 and CDR2 from the germline V gene are SGHTA and FQGNSA.

J is TRBJ2-2 and V is TRBV7-9, with 7 positions matching TRBD1. The length of the CDR3 is 16 residues. Germline lookup yields CDR1 SEHNR and CDR2 FQNEAQ (reference sequence). Germline trimming cut 4 bases from V and 3 bases from J; bases unmatched to any gene: 8. As DNA, the CDR3 is TGTGCCAGCAGCTCGACAGGGATTCTCGACACCGGGGAGCTGTTTTTT. It yields the protein CASSSTGILDTGELFF.

The rearrangement links TRBV13 to TRBJ2-3; 7 nucleotides agree with TRBD2. V trimming: 5 bases; J trimming: 4 bases; junction bases outside the gene matches: 15. The CDR3 runs 17 residues. Germline V lookup: CDR1 PRHDT, CDR2 FYEKMQ (reference sequence). In DNA, the CDR3 is TGTGCCAGCAGCCCGCCCCGGGTGCGGGAGAGGCCAGATACGCAGTATTTT. Residues: CASSPPRVRERPDTQYF.

This clone was observed a few times. The V and J genes are TRBV4-1 and TRBJ1-2; D perhaps matches TRBD1 (6 bases). Trimming removed 1 base at V and 3 bases at J, with 12 bases between. CDR3 length: 15 residues. Germline V lookup: CDR1 MGHRA, CDR2 YSYEKL. The CDR3 DNA sequence: TGCGCCAGCAGCCAAGGACTACAGGGATACTATGGCTACACCTTC. This gives the protein CASSQGLQGYYGYTF.

The genes are TRBV7-9 and TRBJ2-7, with 7 bases fitting TRBD1. CDR3 length: 17 residues. Germline V gene data show CDR1 as SEHNR and CDR2 as FQNEAQ (reference sequence). V shed 1 base and J 1 base; nucleotides not matched to a gene: 10. CDR3 in amino acids: CASSLGGPGTASYEQYF. In DNA form, the CDR3 reads TGTGCCAGCAGCTTAGGCGGTCCCGGGACAGCTTCCTACGAGCAGTACTTC.

The gene calls are TRBV10-1 and TRBJ1-4; 7 bases match TRBD1. The CDR3 runs to 14 residues. The trim removed 6 bases at V and 5 bases at J, leaving 6 bases unmatched. From germline, CDR1 is WNHNN and CDR2 SYGVQD (reference sequence). This CDR3 reads CASSMDRRNEKLFF. The CDR3 DNA reads TGCGCCAGCAGCATGGACAGGAGGAATGAAAAACTGTTTTTT.

The chain recombines TRBV9 with TRBJ2-3; 10 bases agree with TRBD2. Trimming took 4 bases from V and 3 from J; bases not matched to a gene: 11. CDR3 length: 17 amino acids. The V gene's germline CDR1 is SGDLS and CDR2 YYNGEE. CDR3 sequence (DNA): TGTGCCAGCAGCTCCCGGGTAGCGGGAGGTATGACAGATACGCAGTATTTT. Translated, it gives CASSSRVAGGMTDTQYF.